This T cell receptor beta chain is from a study of T cell responses to AZD1222 COVID-19 vaccine. In germline, CDR1 is KGHDR, CDR2 SFDVKD. This CDR3 comprises 15 residues. Sequenced by immunoSEQ multiplex PCR; TCRdb stores in-frame clones only, minus some. The data hold some 99,000 clones, with over 75% observed a single time. A remark on this clone: Relative to the germline gene, one junction end is altered; a read error may explain this.

This clonotype was obtained from an adult who received the AZD1222 COVID-19 vaccine. This chain links TRBV24-1 with TRBJ2-5; the D gene is possibly TRBD1 (6 bases). The sample here was peripheral blood, taken 28 days after the second AZD1222 dose. The CDR3 DNA sequence: TGTGCCACCTCCGGGACCCAGGGGTTCCAACAGACCCAGTACTTC. Amino acid sequence: CATSGTQGFQQTQYF.